The source of this T cell receptor (beta chain) is a study of T cells in Graves' hyperthyroidism and ophthalmopathy. Amplification yielded TCR beta CDR3 regions, with RNA transcripts as the source. Researchers ran a first-round RT-PCR on the TCR CDR3 using the HTBI primer set. TCRdb re-analysed the multiplex PCR reads in MiXCR, keeping a single row per CDR3 protein. The sample contains 380,000 or so distinct CDR3 sequences, 11% to 15% of which appear only once. The material sequenced was blood. The TCR sequence derives from a woman between 25 and 40 years old with Graves' hyperthyroidism.

CDR3 DNA: TGCAGCGTTGGAGGGGGCTTTTCACATGAGCAGTTCTTC. This translates into CSVGGGFSHEQFF. V gene TRBV29-1 combines with J gene TRBJ2-1; TRBD1 matches 7 bases. There are 13 residues in the CDR3. Germline loops: CDR1 SQVTM, CDR2 ANQGSEA. The V gene end was trimmed by 4 bases and the J gene end by 8 bases; junction bases not matched to a gene: 8.